One sample yielded the 7 T cell receptor beta chains listed below, sequenced in a study of shared clonotypes between healthy human individuals. Assay used: immunoSEQ multiplex PCR; TCRdb lists only in-frame clones, some missing. The table has around 1.6 million clones, around 98% seen once; the top ten hold roughly 0.45%. The specimen sequenced was naive CD4+ T cells sorted from blood. Subset denoted: CD45RA+ positively selected. These receptors all come from a man younger than 40 in good health.

The chain employs TRBV5-6 and TRBJ2-7, with TRBD2 identical over 13 bases. Germline V gene sequence: CDR1 SGHDT, CDR2 YYEEEE. V lost 2 bases, J lost 6 bases, and 2 bases stayed unmatched. This CDR3 spans 14 amino acids. CDR3 region: CASSFGLAGVEQYF. The CDR3 nucleotides are TGTGCCAGCAGCTTCGGACTAGCGGGAGTCGAGCAGTACTTC.

The J gene is TRBJ2-5, the V gene TRBV9; 7 bases agree with TRBD2. Germline loops: CDR1 SGDLS, CDR2 YYNGEE. The CDR3 consists of 17 residues. The V and J ends lost 3 bases and 2 bases, in that order; junction bases with no gene match: 13. CDR3 region: CASSAHPGTTSQETQYF. CDR3 DNA sequence: TGTGCCAGCAGCGCACACCCAGGGACTACCTCTCAAGAGACCCAGTACTTC.

The rearrangement uses TRBV7-9 and TRBJ2-7; TRBD1 agrees at 10 bases. The V gene's germline CDR1 is SEHNR and CDR2 FQNEAQ (reference sequence). The CDR3 covers 15 residues. The V and J ends lost 5 bases and 5 bases, in that order; junction bases with no gene match: 9. As DNA, the CDR3 is TGTGCCAGCAGCGCCCCCGGGACAGGGGCCCACGAGCAGTACTTC. Its translation: CASSAPGTGAHEQYF.

The J gene is TRBJ1-4, the V gene TRBV7-9; 7 nucleotides line up with TRBD1. Germline values: CDR1 SEHNR, CDR2 FQNEAQ (reference sequence). V trimming: 6 bases; J trimming: 0 bases; junction bases outside the gene matches: 4. The CDR3 contains 15 residues. The CDR3 region is CASRGGGATNEKLFF. CDR3 coding DNA: TGTGCCAGCAGGGGAGGGGGCGCAACTAATGAAAAACTGTTTTTT.

The chain recombines TRBV2 with TRBJ2-7, with 8 bases matching TRBD1. The V gene's germline CDR1 is SNHLY and CDR2 FYNNEI. After removal of 5 bases from V and 2 bases from J, the junction contained 5 bases not matched to a gene. This CDR3 region has 14 residues. This CDR3 is CASSLDRATYEQYF. The DNA of the CDR3 is TGTGCCAGCAGTTTGGACAGGGCTACCTACGAGCAGTACTTC. Together with reference TRBV2 and TRBJ2-7, the CDR3 gives the full variable domain: EPEVTQTPSHQVTQMGQEVILRCVPISNHLYFYWYRQILGQKVEFLVSFYNNEISEKSEIFDDQFSVERPDGSNFTLKIRSTKLEDSAMYFCASSLDRATYEQYFGPGTRLTVT.

This clone has only one observation. The chain couples TRBV19 to TRBJ2-5, with 9 nucleotides matching TRBD2. V gave up 3 bases and J gave up 2 bases; unmatched junction bases: 7. The germline V gene encodes CDR1 LNHDA and CDR2 SQIVND (reference sequence). The CDR3 has 16 residues. The DNA of the CDR3 is TGTGCCAGTAGTATTGGCGGGAGGGTTGGACAAGAGACCCAGTACTTC. Protein sequence: CASSIGGRVGQETQYF.

V and J are TRBV2 and TRBJ2-7; the D is unclear. Germline assignment: CDR1 SNHLY and CDR2 FYNNEI. The CDR3 is made up of 12 amino acids. V lost 4 bases to trimming and J lost 3 bases, with 7 bases between them. CDR3 DNA sequence: TGTGCCAGCAGTGCCCAAAGCTACGAGCAGTACTTC. This sequence encodes CASSAQSYEQYF.